A selection of T cell receptor beta chains follows, all from one sample in a study of blood T cell repertoires in COVID-19. Sequencing was performed with immunoSEQ multiplex PCR; in TCRdb, only in-frame clones are kept and a portion is missing. The sample has about 320,000 clones, roughly 89% seen once; the top ten hold roughly 5.3%. What was sequenced was PBMCs or T cells enriched from blood (not recorded which). The receptor set was obtained from a man aged 55 to 70 who had recovered from COVID-19. Both conserved end residues are part of each CDR3. The D gene is left open where the match is weak. The listing skips clone size in some rows; elsewhere it reads once, few, many or a size class.

clone_size: -; d_call: -; j_call: TRBJ2-7; v_call: TRBV6-5; cdr3_nt: TGTGCCAGCAGTTATGGCACAGGAACCTACGAGCAGTACTTC; cdr3_aa: CASSYGTGTYEQYF
clone_size: -; d_call: -; j_call: TRBJ2-1; v_call: TRBV25-1; cdr3_nt: TGTGCCAGCACCGGCGCCCCACAGGGCGCCTACAATGAGCAGTTCTTC; cdr3_aa: CASTGAPQGAYNEQFF
clone_size: -; d_call: TRBD2; j_call: TRBJ2-1; v_call: TRBV7-8; cdr3_nt: TGTGCCAGCAGTCGCGGACTAGCGGTTGCCAATGAGCAGTTCTTC; cdr3_aa: CASSRGLAVANEQFF
clone_size: -; d_call: -; j_call: TRBJ2-3; v_call: TRBV6-5; cdr3_nt: TGTGCCAGCAGTTATTTCGGTGGCACAGATACGCAGTATTTT; cdr3_aa: CASSYFGGTDTQYF
clone_size: few; d_call: -; j_call: TRBJ1-2; v_call: TRBV24-1; cdr3_nt: TGTGCCACCAGTGATTCGGACAGATTCTATGGCTACACCTTC; cdr3_aa: CATSDSDRFYGYTF
clone_size: -; d_call: TRBD2; j_call: TRBJ2-4; v_call: TRBV3-1/TRBV3-2; cdr3_nt: TGTGCCAGCAGCCAGGAGACTAGCGGGAGGGTGAGCATTCAGTACTTC; cdr3_aa: CASSQETSGRVSIQYF
clone_size: -; d_call: TRBD1; j_call: TRBJ1-2; v_call: TRBV18; cdr3_nt: TGTGCCAGCTCACCCCCCGGGACAGGGGGCGGCAACACCTTC; cdr3_aa: CASSPPGTGGGNTF
clone_size: once; d_call: -; j_call: TRBJ2-2; v_call: TRBV6-5; cdr3_nt: TGTGCCAGCAGTCCCAGACAGAGAAACACCGGGGAGCTGTTTTTT; cdr3_aa: CASSPRQRNTGELFF
clone_size: -; d_call: TRBD1; j_call: TRBJ2-5; v_call: TRBV6-5; cdr3_nt: TGTGCCAGCAGTTCCCTGGACAGGCAAGAGACCCAGTACTTC; cdr3_aa: CASSSLDRQETQYF
clone_size: -; d_call: -; j_call: TRBJ2-5; v_call: TRBV9; cdr3_nt: TGTGCCAGCAGCGTAGGTGGCCCACAAGAGACCCAGTACTTC; cdr3_aa: CASSVGGPQETQYF
clone_size: -; d_call: TRBD2; j_call: TRBJ2-7; v_call: TRBV29-1; cdr3_nt: TGCAGCGCTGGACTAGCGGGAGGGCCTGGCGAGCAGTACTTC; cdr3_aa: CSAGLAGGPGEQYF
clone_size: -; d_call: -; j_call: TRBJ1-2; v_call: TRBV7-6; cdr3_nt: TGTGCCAGCAGCTTAGGGCCGGGGGACTCCCTCGGTGGCTACACCTTC; cdr3_aa: CASSLGPGDSLGGYTF
clone_size: -; d_call: -; j_call: TRBJ2-3; v_call: TRBV5-1; cdr3_nt: TGCGCCAGCAGCATGCAGGGAAGCACAGATACGCAGTATTTT; cdr3_aa: CASSMQGSTDTQYF
clone_size: -; d_call: TRBD1; j_call: TRBJ2-1; v_call: TRBV9; cdr3_nt: TGTGCCAGCAGCGTAGGAAGGGGGCCCTACAATGAGCAGTTCTTC; cdr3_aa: CASSVGRGPYNEQFF
clone_size: -; d_call: -; j_call: TRBJ2-7; v_call: TRBV5-5; cdr3_nt: TGTGCCAGCAGTATCGGCTCCTACGAGCAGTACTTC; cdr3_aa: CASSIGSYEQYF
clone_size: -; d_call: -; j_call: TRBJ1-5; v_call: TRBV6-6; cdr3_nt: TGTGCCAGCAGTTACTCGGCAGGGCCTAACAATCAGCCCCAGCATTTT; cdr3_aa: CASSYSAGPNNQPQHF
clone_size: -; d_call: TRBD1; j_call: TRBJ2-5; v_call: TRBV7-3; cdr3_nt: TGTGCCAGCAGGATACAGGGGGAAGAGACCCAGTACTTC; cdr3_aa: CASRIQGEETQYF
clone_size: -; d_call: -; j_call: TRBJ1-1; v_call: TRBV5-1; cdr3_nt: TGCGCCAGCAGCTTGGTCGCAGGTAGCACTGAAGCTTTCTTT; cdr3_aa: CASSLVAGSTEAFF
clone_size: -; d_call: -; j_call: TRBJ2-1; v_call: TRBV19; cdr3_nt: TGTGCCACCGCGCCGGGGGTATACAATGAGCAGTTCTTC; cdr3_aa: CATAPGVYNEQFF
clone_size: -; d_call: -; j_call: TRBJ1-4; v_call: TRBV5-1; cdr3_nt: TGCGCCAGCAGCGACCAGGGACAACAAGAAAAACTGTTTTTT; cdr3_aa: CASSDQGQQEKLFF
clone_size: -; d_call: -; j_call: TRBJ2-7; v_call: TRBV21-1; cdr3_nt: TGTGCCAGCACGGAACAATCCGAGGAGTTCGTCTACGAGCAGTACTTC; cdr3_aa: CASTEQSEEFVYEQYF
clone_size: -; d_call: TRBD2; j_call: TRBJ2-5; v_call: TRBV12-3/TRBV12-4; cdr3_nt: TGTGCCAGCAGTTTCGGGAGGCAAGAGACCCAGTACTTC; cdr3_aa: CASSFGRQETQYF
clone_size: few; d_call: -; j_call: TRBJ2-7; v_call: TRBV11-2; cdr3_nt: TGTGCCAGCAGCTTGGTACGGACAACCTACGAGCAGTACTTC; cdr3_aa: CASSLVRTTYEQYF
clone_size: -; d_call: -; j_call: TRBJ1-3; v_call: TRBV19; cdr3_nt: TGTGCCAGTAGCAGAAATAGCGTCTCTGGAAACACCATATATTTT; cdr3_aa: CASSRNSVSGNTIYF
clone_size: -; d_call: TRBD1; j_call: TRBJ1-6; v_call: TRBV28; cdr3_nt: TGTGCCAGCAGTTCCTCAAGGACAGGGACACCCCTCCACTTT; cdr3_aa: CASSSSRTGTPLHF
clone_size: -; d_call: TRBD1; j_call: TRBJ2-2; v_call: TRBV7-6; cdr3_nt: TGTGCCAGCAGCTTGCGACAGGGCGGTTACACCGGGGAGCTGTTTTTT; cdr3_aa: CASSLRQGGYTGELFF
clone_size: -; d_call: TRBD1; j_call: TRBJ2-7; v_call: TRBV5-1; cdr3_nt: TGCGCCAGCAGCTTGGGGACAGGGAGCGAGCAGTACTTC; cdr3_aa: CASSLGTGSEQYF
clone_size: -; d_call: -; j_call: TRBJ2-5; v_call: TRBV11-1; cdr3_nt: TGTGCCAGCAGCTTCCCAGCGGTTCCACAAGAGACCCAGTACTTC; cdr3_aa: CASSFPAVPQETQYF
clone_size: -; d_call: -; j_call: TRBJ1-1; v_call: TRBV19; cdr3_nt: TGTGCCAGTAGTACCGAACAAAGATTTAACACTGAAGCTTTCTTT; cdr3_aa: CASSTEQRFNTEAFF
clone_size: once; d_call: TRBD1; j_call: TRBJ1-2; v_call: TRBV2; cdr3_nt: TGTGCCAGCACCCGGGACAGCTATGGCTACACCTTC; cdr3_aa: CASTRDSYGYTF
clone_size: -; d_call: TRBD1; j_call: TRBJ1-6; v_call: TRBV7-3; cdr3_nt: TGTGCCAGCAGCTTAAGAGGGGGCAATAATTCACCCCTCCACTTT; cdr3_aa: CASSLRGGNNSPLHF
clone_size: -; d_call: TRBD2; j_call: TRBJ2-3; v_call: TRBV9; cdr3_nt: TGTGCCAGCAGCGACGGGACTAGCTCGGTAACAGATACGCAGTATTTT; cdr3_aa: CASSDGTSSVTDTQYF
clone_size: -; d_call: TRBD2; j_call: TRBJ2-2; v_call: TRBV9; cdr3_nt: TGTGCCAGCAGCCTTAGGGCTAGCGGGAGGAACACCGGGGAGCTGTTTTTT; cdr3_aa: CASSLRASGRNTGELFF
clone_size: -; d_call: TRBD1; j_call: TRBJ1-3; v_call: TRBV7-9; cdr3_nt: TGTGCCAGCCTCGACAGGGGACCTTCGGGAAACACCATATATTTT; cdr3_aa: CASLDRGPSGNTIYF
clone_size: -; d_call: TRBD1; j_call: TRBJ1-4; v_call: TRBV7-2; cdr3_nt: TGTGCCAGCAGCTCCCTGACAGGGAATGAAAAACTGTTTTTT; cdr3_aa: CASSSLTGNEKLFF
clone_size: -; d_call: TRBD2; j_call: TRBJ2-2; v_call: TRBV27; cdr3_nt: TGTGCCAGCAGCACCGGACTAGCGGGAGTTTGGGACACCGGGGAGCTGTTTTTT; cdr3_aa: CASSTGLAGVWDTGELFF
clone_size: -; d_call: -; j_call: TRBJ1-1; v_call: TRBV11-2; cdr3_nt: TGTGCCAGCAGCTTACGGCGGGGCAGGCCAACGTCTACGAACACTGAAGCTTTCTTT; cdr3_aa: CASSLRRGRPTSTNTEAFF